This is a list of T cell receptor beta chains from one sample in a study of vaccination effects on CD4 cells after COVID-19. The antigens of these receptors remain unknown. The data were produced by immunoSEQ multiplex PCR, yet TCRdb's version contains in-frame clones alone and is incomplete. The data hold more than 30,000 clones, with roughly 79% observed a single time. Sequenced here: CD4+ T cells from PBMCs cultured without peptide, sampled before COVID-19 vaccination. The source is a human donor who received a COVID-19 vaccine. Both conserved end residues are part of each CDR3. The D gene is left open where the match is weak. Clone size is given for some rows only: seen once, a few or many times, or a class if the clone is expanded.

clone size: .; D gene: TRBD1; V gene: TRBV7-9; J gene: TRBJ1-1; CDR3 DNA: TGTGCCAGCAGCATGGGACAGGTGAACACTGAAGCTTTCTTT; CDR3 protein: CASSMGQVNTEAFF
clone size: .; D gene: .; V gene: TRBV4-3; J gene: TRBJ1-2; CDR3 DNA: TGCGCCAGCAGCCAAGCAAGACAGGCATTCCATGGCTACACCTTC; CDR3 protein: CASSQARQAFHGYTF
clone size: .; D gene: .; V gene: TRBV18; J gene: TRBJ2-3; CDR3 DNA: TGTGCCAGCTCACCTCCCGGGAGCACAGATACGCAGTATTTT; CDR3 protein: CASSPPGSTDTQYF
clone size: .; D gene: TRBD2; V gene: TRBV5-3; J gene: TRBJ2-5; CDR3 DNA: TGTGCCACCCCCTGGCGGGGGGATATTGAGGAGACCCAGTACTTC; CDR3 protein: CATPWRGDIEETQYF
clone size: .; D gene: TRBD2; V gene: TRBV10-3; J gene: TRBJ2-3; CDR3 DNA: TGTGCCATCAGTGAGGGGACTAGCGGGAGCAGAGATACGCAGTATTTT; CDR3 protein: CAISEGTSGSRDTQYF
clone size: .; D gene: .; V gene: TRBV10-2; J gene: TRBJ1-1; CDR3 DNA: TGCGCCAGCAGAGAGAGTGGGGGAGGAACTGAAGCTTTCTTT; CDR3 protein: CASRESGGGTEAFF
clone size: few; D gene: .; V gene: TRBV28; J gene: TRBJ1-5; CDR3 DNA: TGTGCCAGCACTCCCGGATCTCCGAGCAATCAGCCCCAGCATTTT; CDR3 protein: CASTPGSPSNQPQHF
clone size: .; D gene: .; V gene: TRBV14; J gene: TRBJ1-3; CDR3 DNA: TGTGCCAGCAGCCAAGGAACAGGGCCCTCTGGAAACACCATATATTTT; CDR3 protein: CASSQGTGPSGNTIYF
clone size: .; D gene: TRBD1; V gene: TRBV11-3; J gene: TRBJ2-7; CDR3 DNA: TGTGCCAGCAGATCCTACAGGGGTCTTTTCTACGAGCAGTACTTC; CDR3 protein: CASRSYRGLFYEQYF
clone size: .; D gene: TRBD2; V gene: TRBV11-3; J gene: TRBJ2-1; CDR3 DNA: TGTGCCAGCAGCCCGTTAGCGGGCTCCTACAATGAGCAGTTCTTC; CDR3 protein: CASSPLAGSYNEQFF
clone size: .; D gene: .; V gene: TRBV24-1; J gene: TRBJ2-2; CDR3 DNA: TGTGCCACCAGTGACCTGCCAGGTCCGAAGGGGAACACCGGGGAGCTGTTTTTT; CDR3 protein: CATSDLPGPKGNTGELFF
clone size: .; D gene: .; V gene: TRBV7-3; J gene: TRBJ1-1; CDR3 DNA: TGTGCCAGCAGCCTCTTGGGGGGGAACACTGAAGCTTTCTTT; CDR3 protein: CASSLLGGNTEAFF
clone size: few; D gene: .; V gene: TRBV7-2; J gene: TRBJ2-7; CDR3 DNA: TGTGCCAGCAGCTTAGTCTTTCTGTCCGGAGGCGAGCAGTACTTC; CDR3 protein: CASSLVFLSGGEQYF
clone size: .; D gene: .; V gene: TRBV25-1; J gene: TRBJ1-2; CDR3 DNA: TGTGCCAGCAGAGGGATACAGGGCCCAGGGGGCTACACCTTC; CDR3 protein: CASRGIQGPGGYTF
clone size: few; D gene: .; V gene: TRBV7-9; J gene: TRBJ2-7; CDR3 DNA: TGTGCCAGCAGCACGTCCGCCTACGAGCAGTACTTC; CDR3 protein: CASSTSAYEQYF
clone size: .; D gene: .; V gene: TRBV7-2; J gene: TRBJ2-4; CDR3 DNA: TGTGCCAGCAGCCAAAGACCCCTAGCCAAAAACATTCAGTACTTC; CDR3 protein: CASSQRPLAKNIQYF
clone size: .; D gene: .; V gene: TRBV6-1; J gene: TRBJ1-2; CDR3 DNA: TGTGCCAGCAGTGAGGGAGGGGGTGACTCCTATGGCTACACCTTC; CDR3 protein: CASSEGGGDSYGYTF
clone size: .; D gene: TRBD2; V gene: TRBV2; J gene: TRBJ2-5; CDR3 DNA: TGTGCCAGCAGTCCTAGCGGGAGGGCCCCGTCCGAGACCCAGTACTTC; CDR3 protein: CASSPSGRAPSETQYF
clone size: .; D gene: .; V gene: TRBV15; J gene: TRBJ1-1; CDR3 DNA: TGTGCCACCAGATATTGGGGCAGGGTGGTTGAGACTGAAGCTTTCTTT; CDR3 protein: CATRYWGRVVETEAFF
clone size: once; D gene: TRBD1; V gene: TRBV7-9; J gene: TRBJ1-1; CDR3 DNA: TGTGCCAGCAGCAAGGACAGGGGAAACACTGAAGCTTTCTTT; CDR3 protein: CASSKDRGNTEAFF
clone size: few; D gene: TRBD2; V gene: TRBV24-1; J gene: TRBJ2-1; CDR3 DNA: TGTGCCACCAGTGACTCTTGGACTAGCGGTAATGAGCAGTTCTTC; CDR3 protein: CATSDSWTSGNEQFF
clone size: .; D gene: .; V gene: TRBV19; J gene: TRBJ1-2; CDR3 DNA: TGTGCCAGTAGGCAGGGCAGGGAATACTATGGCTACACCTTC; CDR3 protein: CASRQGREYYGYTF
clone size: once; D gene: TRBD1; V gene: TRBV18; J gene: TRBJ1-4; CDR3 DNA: TGTGCCAGCTCACCCGACCCGACAGGGGAAAAACTGTTTTTT; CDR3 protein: CASSPDPTGEKLFF
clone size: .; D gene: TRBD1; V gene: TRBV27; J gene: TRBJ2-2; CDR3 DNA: TGTGCCAGCAGTGACAGGGGAGTTGCCACCGGGGAGCTGTTTTTT; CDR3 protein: CASSDRGVATGELFF
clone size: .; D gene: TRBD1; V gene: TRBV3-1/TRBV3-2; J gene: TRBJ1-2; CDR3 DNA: TGTGCCAGCAGCCCCGGACAGGGCGGCTATGGCTACACCTTC; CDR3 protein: CASSPGQGGYGYTF
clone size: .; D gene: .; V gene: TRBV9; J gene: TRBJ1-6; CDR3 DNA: TGTGCCAGCAGCGTAGGGCAAGACCCCTCACCCCTCCACTTT; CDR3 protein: CASSVGQDPSPLHF
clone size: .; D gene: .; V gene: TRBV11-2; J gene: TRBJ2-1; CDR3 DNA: TGTGCCAGCAGCTTAGATCGGTTAGGTGAGCAGTTCTTC; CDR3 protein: CASSLDRLGEQFF
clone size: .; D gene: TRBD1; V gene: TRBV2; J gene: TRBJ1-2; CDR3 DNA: TGTGCCAGCGGGACAGGGCCGACCTATAACTATGGCTACACCTTC; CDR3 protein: CASGTGPTYNYGYTF
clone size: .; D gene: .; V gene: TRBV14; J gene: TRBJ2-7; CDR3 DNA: TGTGCCAGCAGCCAAGCAAGGGCGGGCGAGCAGTACTTC; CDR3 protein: CASSQARAGEQYF
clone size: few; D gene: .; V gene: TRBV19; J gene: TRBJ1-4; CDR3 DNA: TGTGCCACCACACTAACCCCAACTAATGAAAAACTGTTTTTT; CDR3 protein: CATTLTPTNEKLFF
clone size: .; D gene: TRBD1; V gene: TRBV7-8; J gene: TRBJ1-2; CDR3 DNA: TGTGCCAGCAGCTTAGTCAGGGGGGAGGGCTACACCTTC; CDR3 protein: CASSLVRGEGYTF
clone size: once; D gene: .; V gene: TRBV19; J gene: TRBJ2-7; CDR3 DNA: TGTGCCAGTAGTATCGGTTTATATCCCTACGAGCAGTACTTC; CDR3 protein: CASSIGLYPYEQYF
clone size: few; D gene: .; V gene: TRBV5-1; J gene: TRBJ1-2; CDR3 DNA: TGCGCCAGCAGCCCGATGACAGGCGGTGGCTACACCTTC; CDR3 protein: CASSPMTGGGYTF
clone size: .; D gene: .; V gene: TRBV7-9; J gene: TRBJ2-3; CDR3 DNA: TGTGCCAGCATGGAGCGGCCGACTAGCACAGATACGCAGTATTTT; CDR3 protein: CASMERPTSTDTQYF
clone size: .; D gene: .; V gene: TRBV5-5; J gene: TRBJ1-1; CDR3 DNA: TGTGCCAGCAGCTTGGCAGGTTCGGGAACTTGGACTGAAGCTTTCTTT; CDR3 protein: CASSLAGSGTWTEAFF
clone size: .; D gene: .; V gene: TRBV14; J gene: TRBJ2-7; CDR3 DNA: TGTGCCAGCAGCAGCCACCAAACATACGAGCAGTACTTC; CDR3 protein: CASSSHQTYEQYF
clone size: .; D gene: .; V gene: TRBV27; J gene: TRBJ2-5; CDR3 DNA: TGTGCCAGCAGTTTATCAGACAAGGGTGTAATGGCCCAGTACTTC; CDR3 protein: CASSLSDKGVMAQYF
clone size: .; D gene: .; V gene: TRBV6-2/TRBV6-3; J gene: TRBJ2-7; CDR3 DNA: TGTGCCAGCAGTTCCAGGGGGAGGGCCCTTCCCGAGCAGTACTTC; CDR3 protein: CASSSRGRALPEQYF
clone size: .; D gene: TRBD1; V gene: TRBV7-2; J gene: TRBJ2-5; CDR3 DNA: TGTGCCAGCAGCTTACAAAGGGACAGGGGACAAGAGACCCAGTACTTC; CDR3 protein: CASSLQRDRGQETQYF
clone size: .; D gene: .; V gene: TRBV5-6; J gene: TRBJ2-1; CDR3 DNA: TGTGCCAGCAGCTTGTTTAACAATGAGCAGTTCTTC; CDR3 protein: CASSLFNNEQFF
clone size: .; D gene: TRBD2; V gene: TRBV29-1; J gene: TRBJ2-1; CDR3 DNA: TGCAGCGTTGCCAGCGGGAGGAGGAACAATGAGCAGTTCTTC; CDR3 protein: CSVASGRRNNEQFF
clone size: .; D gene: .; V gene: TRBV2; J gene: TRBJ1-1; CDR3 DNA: TGTGCCAGCAGTGAAATATCGGCCAACACTGAAGCTTTCTTT; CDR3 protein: CASSEISANTEAFF
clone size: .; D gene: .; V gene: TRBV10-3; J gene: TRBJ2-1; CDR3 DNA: TGTGCCATCAGTGATCTAACAGGGGCGGGGTCCTACAATGAGCAGTTCTTC; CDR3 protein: CAISDLTGAGSYNEQFF
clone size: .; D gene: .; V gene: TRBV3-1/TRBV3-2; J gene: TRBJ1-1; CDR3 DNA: TGTGCCAGCAGCCCACCGCACGTCATGAACACTGAAGCTTTCTTT; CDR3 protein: CASSPPHVMNTEAFF
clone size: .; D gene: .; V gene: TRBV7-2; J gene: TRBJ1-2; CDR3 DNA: TGTGCCAGCAGCAGACAGGACGGCTTAGCTAACTATGGCTACACCTTC; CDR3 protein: CASSRQDGLANYGYTF
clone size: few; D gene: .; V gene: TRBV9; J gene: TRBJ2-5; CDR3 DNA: TGTGCCAGCAGCGTAGGTAGTATCCCGCAAGAGACCCAGTACTTC; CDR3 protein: CASSVGSIPQETQYF
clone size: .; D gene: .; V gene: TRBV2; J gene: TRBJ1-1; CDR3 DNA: TGTGCCAGCAGCCCAACCTTCCTCTCGACAGGCTCGAACACTGAAGCTTTCTTT; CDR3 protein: CASSPTFLSTGSNTEAFF
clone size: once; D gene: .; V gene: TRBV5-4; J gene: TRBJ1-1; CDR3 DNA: TGTGCCAGCAGCTTGGGTGGGGACTCTGAAGCTTTCTTT; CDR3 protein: CASSLGGDSEAFF
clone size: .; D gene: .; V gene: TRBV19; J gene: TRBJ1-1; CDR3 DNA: TGTGCCAGTAGTATAGCCGGGGGCGCGGACACTGAAGCTTTCTTT; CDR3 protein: CASSIAGGADTEAFF